This T cell receptor (beta chain) appears in the sequencing data of a study of T cell changes during pregnancy in multiple sclerosis (dated by TCRdb to the late 2010s). Describing the broader study: The study looked at changes in the T cell repertoire across pregnancy in women with multiple sclerosis.

The library was built by means of the immunoSEQ multiplex PCR assay. TCRdb took over this immuneACCESS table, retaining in-frame rearrangements with V and J assigned. Such tables are incomplete; in checked studies, under half of the missing clones stem from an unresolved V gene, and the remainder is unexplained. This sample is represented by 50,000 to 70,000 clones; more than 85% of them were singletons. 0.85% of the sample lies in the top ten. Ends trimmed: V by 2 bases, J by 4 bases; bases unmatched to a gene: 3. Sequences SGHTA (CDR1) and FQGNSA (CDR2) are obtained from the germline V gene. The CDR3 runs 14 residues from the cysteine to the phenylalanine. The sequence is cut down to CDR3 DNA, 42 bases in frame from base 1. To note about this clone: What antigen it recognizes has not been identified. No clone much larger than this one lies a single base away; base qualities are absent.

This sequence originates from a female donor with multiple sclerosis, enrolled in a pregnancy study. The sequences come from peripheral blood, collected in the first trimester of pregnancy. Recombination joined TRBV7-2 with TRBJ1-1; 8 junctional bases match TRBD1. The DNA sequence is TGTGCCAGCAGCTTAATGGACAGGGTCACTGAAGCTTTCTTT. This yields the protein CASSLMDRVTEAFF. The CDR3 plus the reference TRBV7-2 and TRBJ1-1 genes for the other parts give the full variable domain: GAGVSQSPSNKVTEKGKDVELRCDPISGHTALYWYRQSLGQGLEFLIYFQGNSAPDKSGLPSDRFSAERTGGSVSTLTIQRTQQEDSAVYLCASSLMDRVTEAFFGQGTRLTVV.